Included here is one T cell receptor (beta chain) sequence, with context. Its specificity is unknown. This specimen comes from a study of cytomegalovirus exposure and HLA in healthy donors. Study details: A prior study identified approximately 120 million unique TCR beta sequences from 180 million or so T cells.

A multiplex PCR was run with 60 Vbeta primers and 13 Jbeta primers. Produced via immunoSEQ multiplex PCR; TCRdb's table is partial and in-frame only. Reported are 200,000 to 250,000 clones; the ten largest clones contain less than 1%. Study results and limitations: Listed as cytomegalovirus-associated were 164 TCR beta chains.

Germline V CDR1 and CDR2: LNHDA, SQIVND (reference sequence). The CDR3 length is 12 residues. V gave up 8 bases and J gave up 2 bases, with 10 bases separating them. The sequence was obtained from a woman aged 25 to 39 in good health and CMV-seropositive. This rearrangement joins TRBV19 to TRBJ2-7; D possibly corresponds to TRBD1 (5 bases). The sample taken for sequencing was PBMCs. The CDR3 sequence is CASQGLTYEQYF. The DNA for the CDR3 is TGTGCCAGTCAGGGCTTAACCTACGAGCAGTACTTC.